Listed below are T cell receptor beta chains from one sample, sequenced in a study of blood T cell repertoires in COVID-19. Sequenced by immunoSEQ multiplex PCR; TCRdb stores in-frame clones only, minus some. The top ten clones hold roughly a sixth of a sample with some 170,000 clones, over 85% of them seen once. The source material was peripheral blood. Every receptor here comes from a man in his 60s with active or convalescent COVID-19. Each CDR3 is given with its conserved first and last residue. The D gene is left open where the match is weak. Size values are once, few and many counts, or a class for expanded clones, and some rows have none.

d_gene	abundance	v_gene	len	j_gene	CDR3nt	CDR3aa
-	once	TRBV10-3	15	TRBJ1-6	TGTGCCATCAGTGAGTCAGAGGGTAAAGGATCACCCCTCCACTTT	CAISESEGKGSPLHF
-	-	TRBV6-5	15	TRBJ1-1	TGTGCCAGCAGTTACTCGCTAAGAGGATCAAACGGAGCTTTCTTT	CASSYSLRGSNGAFF
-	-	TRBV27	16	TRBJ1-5	TGTGCCAGCAGTGAGGACGGAGGAGGGATCGGTCAGCCCCAGCATTTT	CASSEDGGGIGQPQHF
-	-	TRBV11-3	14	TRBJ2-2	TGTGCCAGCAGCCGACAGGAATCGCGCGGGGAGCTGTTTTTT	CASSRQESRGELFF
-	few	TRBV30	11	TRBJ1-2	TGTGCCTGGAGTGCCTTGGACATCCCCACCTTC	CAWSALDIPTF
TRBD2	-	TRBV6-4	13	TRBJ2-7	TGTGCCAGCAGTGACGGAGCCGGGACTACACAGTACTTC	CASSDGAGTTQYF
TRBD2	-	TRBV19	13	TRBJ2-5	TGTGCCAGCGGGGTAGCGGGGGGAGAGACCCAGTACTTC	CASGVAGGETQYF
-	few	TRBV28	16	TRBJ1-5	TGTGCCTCAGGTTCGCCGGGGGAAGGTAGCAATCAGCCCCAGCATTTT	CASGSPGEGSNQPQHF
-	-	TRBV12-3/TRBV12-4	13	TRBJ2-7	TGTGCCAGCAGTTTGGGGGGTTCTTACGAGCAGTACTTC	CASSLGGSYEQYF
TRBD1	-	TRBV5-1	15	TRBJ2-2	TGCGCCAGCAGCACCCGGACAGGGGTCACCGGGGAGCTGTTTTTT	CASSTRTGVTGELFF
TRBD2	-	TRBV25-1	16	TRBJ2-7	TGTGCCAGCAGTGAATACCGGACTAGCGGGACCTACGAGCAGTACTTC	CASSEYRTSGTYEQYF
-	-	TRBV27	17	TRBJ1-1	TGTGCCAGCAGTCCGACCCGGGCCTCCCGAGGGGGCACTGAAGCTTTCTTT	CASSPTRASRGGTEAFF
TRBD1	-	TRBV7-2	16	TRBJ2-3	TGTGCCAGCAGCTTAGCGCCCGGACAGGGGAAAGATACGCAGTATTTT	CASSLAPGQGKDTQYF
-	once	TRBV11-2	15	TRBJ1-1	TGTGCCAGCAGCTCGTCAGGGGTTCTTGGCACTGAAGCTTTCTTT	CASSSSGVLGTEAFF
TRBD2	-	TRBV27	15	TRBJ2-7	TGTGCCAGCAGTTTCACCCGACTAGCGGGAGACGAGCAGTACTTC	CASSFTRLAGDEQYF
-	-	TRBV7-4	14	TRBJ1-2	TGTGCCAGCATCTCGGGGTACGGCGCCTATGGCTACACCTTC	CASISGYGAYGYTF
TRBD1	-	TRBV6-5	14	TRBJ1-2	TGTGCCAGCCGCTCGGGACAGGCCTATTATCGCTACACCTTC	CASRSGQAYYRYTF
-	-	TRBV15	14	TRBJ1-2	TGTGCCACCAGCAGAGATACGGGAGCGGGGGGCTACACCTTC	CATSRDTGAGGYTF
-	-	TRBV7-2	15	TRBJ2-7	TGTGCCAGCAGCTTTGGGCTAGCGCCGACCTACGAGCAGTACTTC	CASSFGLAPTYEQYF
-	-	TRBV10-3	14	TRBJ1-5	TGTGCCATCAGGGATACAGGTTCCAATCAGCCCCAGCATTTT	CAIRDTGSNQPQHF
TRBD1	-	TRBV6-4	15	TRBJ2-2	TGTGCCAGCAGCGGACAGGGTGGAAACACCGGGGAGCTGTTTTTT	CASSGQGGNTGELFF
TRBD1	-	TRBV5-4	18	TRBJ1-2	TGTGCCAGCAGCTTGGGTCCGGGACAGGGGGCCAGTGTCTATGGCTACACCTTC	CASSLGPGQGASVYGYTF
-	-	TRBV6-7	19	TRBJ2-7	TGTGCCAGCCCTCTGAGACCGACCCGGGACATGGAGAGAGACTACGAGCAGTACTTC	CASPLRPTRDMERDYEQYF
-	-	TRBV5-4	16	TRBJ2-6	TGTGCCAGCAGCTTGGCCGGTACAGACCCGGCCAACGTCCTGACTTTC	CASSLAGTDPANVLTF
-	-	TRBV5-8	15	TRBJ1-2	TGTGCCAGCAGCTTGAGCGGCGGAGGGGCCTATGGCTACACCTTC	CASSLSGGGAYGYTF
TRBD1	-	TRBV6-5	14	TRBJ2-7	TGTGCCAGCAGCCACACCGGGACAGGGTACGAGCAGTACTTC	CASSHTGTGYEQYF
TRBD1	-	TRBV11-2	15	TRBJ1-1	TGTGCCAGCAGCTTTCGGGACAGCTGGATTTCTGAAGCTTTCTTT	CASSFRDSWISEAFF
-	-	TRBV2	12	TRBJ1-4	TGTGCCAGCAGTGAAGCTGGAGGTTACAAGCTTTTT	CASSEAGGYKLF
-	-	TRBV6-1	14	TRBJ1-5	TGTGCCAGCAGTGAAGTCTTTCCAAGCCAGCCCCAGCATTTT	CASSEVFPSQPQHF
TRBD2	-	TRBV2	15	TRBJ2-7	TGTGCCAGCAGTGAAGCGACTAGCGGGAGTCCTCTGCAGTACTTC	CASSEATSGSPLQYF
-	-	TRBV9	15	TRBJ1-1	TGTGCCAGCAGCGCAAACACAGGTGGTCCAGCAGCGGCTTTCTTT	CASSANTGGPAAAFF
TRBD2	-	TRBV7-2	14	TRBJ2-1	TGTGCCAGCAGCGCAACTAGCGCCGGCAATGAGCAGTTCTTC	CASSATSAGNEQFF